This T cell receptor (beta chain) appears in the sequencing data of a study of blood T cells in healthy people across ages. Study-wide results and limits: Changes seen in expanded clonotypes were possibly confounded by donor CMV status left unknown.

The CDR3 sequence is 14 residues long. The V gene lost 1 base and the J gene lost 0 bases, with 9 bases spanning the gap. Germline V gene lookup returns CDR1 DFQATT and CDR2 SNEGSKA (reference sequence). About this clonotype: Its antigen is currently unknown.

Sample-barcoded 5' priming and a J-beta primer mix drove a second PCR of about 6 to 12 cycles. TCRdb re-derived calls from the 5' RACE reads in MiXCR, one entry per CDR3 protein. The sample carries 750,000 to 950,000 distinct CDR3 sequences, about 28% recorded once. This same sample was also taken into another study, of T cells of mothers and their children. This second study notes: Across the analysis, no persistent microchimeric T cell clones were detected.

The TCR sequence derives from a woman in her 40s in good health. The sequencing sample was made of blood. This rearrangement joins TRBV20-1 to TRBJ1-2, with D hard to call. The CDR3 DNA reads as TGCAGTGCTAGAGGAGGCGGCACTAACTATGGCTACACCTTC. Its translation is CSARGGGTNYGYTF.